The 10 T cell receptor beta chains below all came from one sample that was sequenced in a study of blood T cells in healthy people across ages. The use of a sample-barcoded 5' primer and a J-beta primer mix characterized a second PCR of 7 to 11 cycles. TCRdb reprocessed the 5' RACE reads with MiXCR, giving one entry per CDR3 protein. This table has 710,000 or so distinct CDR3 sequences, about 30% appearing once. The sequencing input was blood. Source of these receptors: a woman older than 75 in good health.

This clonotype was recorded at least ten times. The chain employs TRBV7-2 and TRBJ1-2; the match to TRBD1 covers 9 bases. Germline trimming cut 5 bases from V and 5 bases from J; bases unmatched to any gene: 6. CDR1 is SGHTA, CDR2 FQGNSA, per germline. This CDR3 is built from 14 residues. The CDR3 reads CASSVDRGVYGYTF. CDR3 DNA: TGTGCCAGCAGCGTGGACAGGGGAGTATATGGCTACACCTTC.

In its sample, this clonotype was seen many times. The chain's CDR3 is CASRLRGTDTQYF. CDR3 sequence (DNA): TGTGCCAGCCGCTTGAGGGGCACAGATACGCAGTATTTT. The chain has TRBV6-1 and TRBJ2-3; D may be TRBD2 (5 bases). V lost 8 bases, J lost 1 base, and 10 bases lay in between. Germline V gene sequence: CDR1 MNHNS, CDR2 SASEGT. CDR3 length: 13 residues.

This clonotype was observed a handful of times. A much larger clone differs from this one at a single base, so this may be a read error. The chain combines TRBV6-5 with TRBJ2-3; the D gene could be TRBD1 or TRBD2 (5 bases each). CDR1 and CDR2 (germline): MNHEY, SVGAGI. Trimming left V 5 bases short and J 4 bases short, with 10 bases between. The CDR3 totals 13 residues. CDR3 amino acids: CASSSRDADTQYF. The CDR3 coding sequence is TGTGCCAGCAGTAGCAGGGACGCAGATACGCAGTATTTT.

This clonotype occurred many times. The rearrangement joins TRBV7-8 to TRBJ2-5; a weak D match, TRBD2 (6 bases). Trimming stripped 5 bases from V and 4 bases from J, with 14 bases between. Germline-derived CDR1 and CDR2 are SGHVS and FQNEAQ. This CDR3 spans 14 amino acids. The CDR3 here is CASSHRELGETQYF. The DNA for the CDR3 is TGTGCCAGCAGCCACCGGGAGCTCGGAGAGACCCAGTACTTC.

This clonotype was detected only a few times. J is TRBJ1-1 and V is TRBV6-2 or TRBV6-3; no clear D gene. With 0 bases removed from V and 1 base from J, the gap between germline ends came to 9 bases. This CDR3 contains 15 residues. CDR1 and CDR2 from the germline V gene are MNHEY and SVGEGT. Here the CDR3 DNA reads TGTGCCAGCAGTTACTCGATTTCCGGGAACACTGAAGCTTTCTTT. It codes for CASSYSISGNTEAFF.

There are many counts of this clonotype. The chain uses TRBV11-3 and TRBJ2-1; 13 nucleotides line up with TRBD2. There are 17 residues in the CDR3. Trimming at V came to 3 bases and at J to 4 bases, leaving 6 bases not matched to a gene. From germline, CDR1 is SGHNT and CDR2 YENEEA. The CDR3 loop is CASSFAGTSGVYNEQFF. The CDR3 DNA is TGTGCCAGCAGCTTCGCCGGGACTAGCGGGGTGTACAATGAGCAGTTCTTC.

The V gene is TRBV9, the J gene TRBJ2-7; 7 bases map to TRBD1. The CDR3 contains 14 residues. Germline V gene lookup returns CDR1 SGDLS and CDR2 YYNGEE. J lost 0 bases, V lost 7 bases, and 7 bases had no gene match. CDR3 protein: CASSQGDSSYEQYF. The CDR3 nucleotides are TGTGCCAGCTCTCAGGGGGACAGCTCCTACGAGCAGTACTTC.

This clonotype came up a few times. The chain has TRBV5-6 and TRBJ1-4; D is perhaps TRBD1 (5 bases). Germline assignment: CDR1 SGHDT and CDR2 YYEEEE. There are 17 residues in the CDR3. V lost 4 bases and J lost 6, with 22 bases in between. CDR3 sequence reads: CASSLATAIYPYEKLFF. The CDR3 DNA follows: TGTGCCAGCAGCCTCGCGACAGCGATTTACCCTTATGAAAAACTGTTTTTT.

The rearrangement joins TRBV20-1 to TRBJ2-1, with 8 bases identical to TRBD2. Germline CDR1 is DFQATT and CDR2 is SNEGSKA (reference sequence). This CDR3 has 15 residues. Trimming took 0 bases from V and 6 from J; bases not matched to a gene: 7. The CDR3 here is CSARDQRTSGNEQFF. The CDR3 DNA reads as TGCAGTGCTAGAGATCAAAGAACTAGCGGCAATGAGCAGTTCTTC.

This clonotype was observed at least ten times. This chain uses TRBV4-3 with TRBJ1-5; no clear D. This CDR3 has 15 residues. With 0 bases removed from V and 0 bases from J, the gap between germline ends came to 6 bases. Germline V CDR1 and CDR2: LGHNA, YSLEER. CDR3 sequence (DNA): TGCGCCAGCAGCCAAGAATTGCTTAGCAATCAGCCCCAGCATTTT. Its translation: CASSQELLSNQPQHF.